A selection of T cell receptor beta chains follows, all from one sample in a study of blood T cells in healthy people across ages. TCRdb recomputed calls from the 5' RACE reads with MiXCR, one row per CDR3 protein. The table has over 1,200,000 distinct CDR3 sequences, 59% seen once. Material: blood. These receptors were obtained from a man aged 18 to 29 in good health. CDR3s include the opening cysteine and the closing phenylalanine or tryptophan. The order of the fields is V gene, J gene, clone size, CDR3 protein. Clone sizes are given selectively: once, few, many, or a class where the clone is expanded.

v_call: TRBV7-2
j_call: -
clone_size: -
cdr3_aa: CASTKTGNHEQYF

v_call: TRBV29-1
j_call: TRBJ2-7
clone_size: once
cdr3_aa: CSVGTASYEQYF

v_call: TRBV6-6
j_call: TRBJ2-1
clone_size: -
cdr3_aa: CASSAELAGGGNEQFF

v_call: TRBV10-3
j_call: TRBJ1-1
clone_size: few
cdr3_aa: CAISESAGNTEAFF

v_call: TRBV7-2
j_call: TRBJ2-3
clone_size: -
cdr3_aa: CASNRQGADTQYF

v_call: TRBV11-2
j_call: TRBJ1-2
clone_size: -
cdr3_aa: CASSLGLYIDAARGPGYTF

v_call: TRBV7-2
j_call: TRBJ2-7
clone_size: -
cdr3_aa: CASSPSRRSPHNEQYF

v_call: TRBV4-1
j_call: TRBJ2-7
clone_size: few
cdr3_aa: CASSRNPGTSYEQYF

v_call: TRBV6-1
j_call: TRBJ2-6
clone_size: -
cdr3_aa: CASENSGANVLTF

v_call: TRBV5-1
j_call: TRBJ2-5
clone_size: -
cdr3_aa: CASSLELACEQYF

v_call: TRBV27
j_call: TRBJ1-6
clone_size: -
cdr3_aa: CASRGLSGAAPLHF

v_call: TRBV5-6
j_call: TRBJ2-7
clone_size: -
cdr3_aa: CASSLEGTDNTYEQYF

v_call: TRBV29-1
j_call: TRBJ2-1
clone_size: once
cdr3_aa: CSVMSATISSYNERYF

v_call: TRBV20-1
j_call: TRBJ1-1
clone_size: few
cdr3_aa: CSASETTGGRSEAFF

v_call: TRBV24-1
j_call: TRBJ2-4
clone_size: -
cdr3_aa: CATSDTGQGEEIQYF

v_call: TRBV6-5
j_call: -
clone_size: -
cdr3_aa: CASSSLFSRETQYF

v_call: TRBV4-2
j_call: TRBJ2-3
clone_size: -
cdr3_aa: CASSHEDRTQYF

v_call: TRBV21-1
j_call: -
clone_size: -
cdr3_aa: CASRPPRHGRVYEQYF

v_call: TRBV20-1
j_call: TRBJ1-2
clone_size: -
cdr3_aa: CSAREGDYGYTF

v_call: TRBV28
j_call: TRBJ2-7
clone_size: -
cdr3_aa: CASRPAGAPYEQYF

v_call: TRBV20-1
j_call: TRBJ1-5
clone_size: -
cdr3_aa: CSASLDRAGNQPQHF

v_call: TRBV2
j_call: TRBJ2-1
clone_size: -
cdr3_aa: CASTVPHNEQFF